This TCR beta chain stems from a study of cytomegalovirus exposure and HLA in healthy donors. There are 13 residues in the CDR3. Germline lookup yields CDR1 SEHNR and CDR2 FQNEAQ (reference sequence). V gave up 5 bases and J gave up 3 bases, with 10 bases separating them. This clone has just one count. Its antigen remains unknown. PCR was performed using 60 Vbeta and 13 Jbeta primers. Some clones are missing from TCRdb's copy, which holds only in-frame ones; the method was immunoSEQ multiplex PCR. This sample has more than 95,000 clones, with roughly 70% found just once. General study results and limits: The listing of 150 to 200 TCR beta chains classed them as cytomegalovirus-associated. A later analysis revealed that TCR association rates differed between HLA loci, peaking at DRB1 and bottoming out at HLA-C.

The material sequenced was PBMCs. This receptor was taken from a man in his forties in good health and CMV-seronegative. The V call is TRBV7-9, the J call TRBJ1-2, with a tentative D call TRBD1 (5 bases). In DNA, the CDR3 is TGTGCCAGCAGCCCCAGGGAGGACTATGGCTACACCTTC. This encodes CASSPREDYGYTF. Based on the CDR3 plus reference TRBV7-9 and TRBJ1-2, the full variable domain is DTGVSQNPRHKITKRGQNVTFRCDPISEHNRLYWYRQTLGQGPEFLTYFQNEAQLEKSRLLSDRFSAERPKGSFSTLEIQRTEQGDSAMYLCASSPREDYGYTFGSGTRLTVV.